Listed here are 18 T cell receptor beta chains from one sample, sequenced in a study of shared clonotypes between healthy human individuals (dated by TCRdb to 2018 to 2021). Library preparation employed the immunoSEQ multiplex PCR assay. This immuneACCESS table, as held by TCRdb, lists in-frame sequences with V and J called but not all clones. Of the missing ones, under half trace to an unresolved V gene in checked studies; the others have no known cause. This sample comprises just over 2,000,000 clones, approximately 95% of them detected only once. 1% to 1.3% of the sample is held by the ten biggest clonotypes. CD8 naive samples were CD45RO-negative cells positively selected for CCR7, giving a CD45RA+CCR7+ population that excluded TemRA cells. Sequenced material: naive CD8+ T cells sorted from blood. This specimen's cell subset or site label, per the study, means: CD45RA+CCR7+. The origin of the receptors is a man aged 18 to 30 in good health.

The V call is TRBV9, the J call TRBJ2-7, with a possible D match to TRBD2 (5 bases). V was shortened by 4 bases and J by 0 bases, with 14 bases between the two germline ends. The CDR3 runs 15 residues. From germline, CDR1 is SGDLS and CDR2 YYNGEE. The CDR3 loop is CASSRAAASSYEQYF. The CDR3 DNA reads as TGTGCCAGCAGCCGCGCAGCGGCTAGCTCCTACGAGCAGTACTTC.

V gene TRBV6-5 combines with J gene TRBJ1-4, with 9 bases lining up with TRBD1. CDR3 length: 14 amino acids. Germline CDR1 reads MNHEY; CDR2 reads SVGAGI. V shed 5 bases, J shed 7 bases, and the junction held 5 bases outside the gene matches. CDR3 nucleotide sequence: TGTGCCAGCAGTACCGGGACAGGGACTGAAAAACTGTTTTTT. Translating it yields CASSTGTGTEKLFF.

The V and J genes are TRBV5-6 and TRBJ2-7, with TRBD2 matching over 8 bases. J gave up 5 bases and V 0 bases, and 16 bases lay outside the gene matches. The germline V gene has CDR1 SGHDT and CDR2 YYEEEE. The CDR3 runs 18 residues. In DNA form, the CDR3 reads TGTGCCAGCAGCTTGGGGGTTAGCGGGGTCTTCCAGGCGGACGAGCAGTACTTC. It translates to CASSLGVSGVFQADEQYF.

The chain links TRBV4-1 to TRBJ1-1, with D perhaps matching TRBD1 (5 bases). Deletions cut 2 bases from V and 4 bases from J, with 11 bases between. This CDR3 spans 14 amino acids. Germline CDR1 reads MGHRA; CDR2 reads YSYEKL. The CDR3 sequence: CASSQPGGGTEAFF. CDR3 nucleotides: TGCGCCAGCAGCCAACCCGGGGGTGGCACTGAAGCTTTCTTT.

The genes are TRBV5-1 and TRBJ2-1; tentatively, D is TRBD2 (5 bases). Trimming removed 3 bases from V and 1 base from J, with 26 bases in between. This CDR3 is built from 20 residues. The germline gives CDR1 SGHRS, CDR2 YFSETQ. The DNA of the CDR3 is TGCGCCAGCAGCTCCGTTGCCTCGTATATCGAGGGCCAATCCTACAATGAGCAGTTCTTC. Translating it yields CASSSVASYIEGQSYNEQFF.

The chain recombines TRBV7-9 with TRBJ1-1; D gene ambiguous. V gave up 4 bases and J gave up 2 bases, with 11 bases separating them. There are 14 residues in the CDR3. Germline V lookup: CDR1 SEHNR, CDR2 FQNEAQ (reference sequence). DNA for the CDR3: TGTGCCAGCAGCTCCCCCGACCTCAACACTGAAGCTTTCTTT. Translation: CASSSPDLNTEAFF.

The V and J genes are TRBV7-8 and TRBJ2-7; D might be TRBD2 (7 bases). The CDR3 spans 16 residues. The V end lost 2 bases, the J end lost 2 bases, and 16 bases lay between the germline ends. Germline CDR1 is SGHVS and CDR2 is FQNEAQ. CDR3 amino acids: CASSLSGASGTYEQYF. Here the CDR3 DNA reads TGTGCCAGCAGCTTATCAGGGGCTAGCGGCACCTACGAGCAGTACTTC.

The J gene is TRBJ1-5, the V gene TRBV6-1; D perhaps matches TRBD1 (6 bases). V shed 1 base and J shed 4 bases, with 14 bases lying between them. The CDR3 consists of 16 residues. Germline assignment: CDR1 MNHNS and CDR2 SASEGT. The DNA for the CDR3 is TGTGCCAGCAGTGAAGGGACAGCGACGCTTAATCAGCCCCAGCATTTT. It codes for CASSEGTATLNQPQHF.

The V call is TRBV28, the J call TRBJ2-3; TRBD2 aligns across 13 bases. Germline V gives CDR1 MDHEN, CDR2 SYDVKM. This CDR3 is built from 13 residues. The ends lost 3 bases at V and 13 bases at J; junction bases unmatched: 4. CDR3 loop: CASSFSTSGGKYF. The CDR3 DNA reads as TGTGCCAGCAGTTTCTCGACTAGCGGGGGGAAGTATTTT.

As for this clone: The junction differs from germline at one of its ends, possibly a read error. V usage is TRBV7-7 and J usage is TRBJ1-4; D ambiguous. Germline-derived CDR1 and CDR2 are SSHAT and FNYEAQ (reference sequence). The CDR3 contains 13 residues. CDR3 sequence: CASSLTVGEKLFF. The CDR3 DNA sequence: TGTGCTAGCAGCTTAACAGTTGGGGAAAAACTGTTTTTT.

This clone was counted only a few times. V gene TRBV7-2 combines with J gene TRBJ2-3; no firm D call. The CDR3 loop spans 14 amino acids. V lost 1 base to trimming and J lost 7 bases, with 12 bases between them. The germline V gene has CDR1 SGHTA and CDR2 FQGNSA. This CDR3 reads CASSLVHGEYTQYF. The CDR3 DNA reads TGTGCCAGCAGCTTAGTACATGGGGAATATACGCAGTATTTT.

The chain combines TRBV7-9 with TRBJ2-7; D may be TRBD1 or TRBD2 (5 bases each). CDR3 size: 13 residues. Germline loops: CDR1 SEHNR, CDR2 FQNEAQ (reference sequence). The V end was cut by 1 base, the J end by 7 bases, with 11 bases between. The DNA of the CDR3 is TGTGCCAGCAGCTTAGGAGGGGTGAGGGAGCAGTACTTC. Protein product: CASSLGGVREQYF.

The rearrangement uses TRBV5-4 and TRBJ1-2; TRBD1 aligns across 7 bases. Trimming removed 4 bases from V and 4 bases from J; junction bases left unmatched: 10. The CDR3 is made up of 15 amino acids. Germline V gene sequence: CDR1 SGHNT, CDR2 YYREEE (reference sequence). The CDR3 region is CASSPPDRNRYGYTF. CDR3 in DNA: TGTGCCAGCAGCCCGCCGGACAGGAACCGCTATGGCTACACCTTC.

This sequence joins TRBV2 and TRBJ2-7, with 7 bases identical to TRBD2. CDR3 size: 12 residues. Germline assignment: CDR1 SNHLY and CDR2 FYNNEI. The J segment lost 2 bases and the V segment lost 11 bases, leaving 6 bases of the junction unmatched. The CDR3 nucleotides are TGTGCCGGGGGGAGGGGAACCTACGAGCAGTACTTC. Translation gives CAGGRGTYEQYF.

This chain connects TRBV27 to TRBJ2-1, with D perhaps assigned TRBD1 or TRBD2 (5 bases each). The germline V gene encodes CDR1 MNHEY and CDR2 SMNVEV (reference sequence). The ends were cut back, 0 bases at V and 4 bases at J, with 10 bases in the middle. The CDR3 runs 15 residues. The CDR3 region is CASSLSGPLYNEQFF. The DNA of the CDR3 is TGTGCCAGCAGTTTATCGGGACCATTATACAATGAGCAGTTCTTC.

The chain recombines TRBV10-3 with TRBJ2-7; tentative D call: TRBD2 (6 bases). CDR3 length: 17 residues. CDR1 is ENHRY and CDR2 is SYGVKD in the germline V gene. Trimming removed 0 bases from V and 6 bases from J, with 21 bases in between. The DNA for the CDR3 is TGTGCCATCAGTGAGTCAGGGCGGGAAGGGGACTCGGGCGAGCAGTACTTC. Its protein product is CAISESGREGDSGEQYF.

Concerning this clone: Other DNA sequences in this sample translate to the same CDR3. The chain couples TRBV11-2 to TRBJ2-7; D unclear. V shed 0 bases and J shed 3 bases, with 6 bases lying between them. Germline-derived CDR1 and CDR2 are SGHAT and FQNNGV. This CDR3 is built from 13 residues. CDR3 in DNA: TGTGCCAGCAGCTTAGAAGTCGGCTACGAGCAGTACTTC. It translates to CASSLEVGYEQYF. The full variable domain, with the rest looked up from reference TRBV11-2 and TRBJ2-7, is EAGVAQSPRYKIIEKRQSVAFWCNPISGHATLYWYQQILGQGPKLLIQFQNNGVVDDSQLPKDRFSAERLKGVDSTLKIQPAKLEDSAVYLCASSLEVGYEQYFGPGTRLTVT.

The V and J genes are TRBV4-1 and TRBJ2-5; either TRBD1 or TRBD2 may fit D (6 bases each). The CDR3 extends over 17 amino acids. V was cut by 0 bases and J by 5 bases, with 19 bases left in between. In germline, CDR1 is MGHRA, CDR2 YSYEKL. The CDR3 region is CASSQELPGAEGETQYF. Written as DNA, the CDR3 is TGCGCCAGCAGCCAAGAACTGCCGGGGGCGGAAGGGGAGACCCAGTACTTC.